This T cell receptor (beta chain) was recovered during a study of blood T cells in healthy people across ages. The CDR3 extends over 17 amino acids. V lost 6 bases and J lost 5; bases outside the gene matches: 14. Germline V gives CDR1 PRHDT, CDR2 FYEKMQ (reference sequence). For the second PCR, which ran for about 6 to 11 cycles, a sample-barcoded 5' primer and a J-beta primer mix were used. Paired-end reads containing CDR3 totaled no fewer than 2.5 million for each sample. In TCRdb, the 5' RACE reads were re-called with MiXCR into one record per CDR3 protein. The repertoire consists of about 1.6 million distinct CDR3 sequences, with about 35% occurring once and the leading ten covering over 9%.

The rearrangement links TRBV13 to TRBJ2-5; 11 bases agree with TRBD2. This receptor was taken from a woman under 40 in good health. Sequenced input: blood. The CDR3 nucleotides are TGTGCCAGCAGTCCCGACAGAGGGACTAGCGGAGTCGAGACCCAGTACTTC. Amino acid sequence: CASSPDRGTSGVETQYF.